This T cell receptor beta chain derives from a study of cytomegalovirus exposure and HLA in healthy donors. As for the study in general: As an earlier analysis found, some 170 million T cells yielded about 100 million unique TCR beta sequences. Regarding the study as a whole: Earlier analysis found most TCR beta V segments productive about 87% or about 30% of the time.

This clone was detected once. Its specificity is unknown. After removal of 2 bases from V and 8 bases from J, the junction contained 4 bases not matched to a gene. Germline V gene sequence: CDR1 SGHDN, CDR2 FVKESK. The CDR3 extends over 13 amino acids. PCR employed 60 Vbeta and 13 Jbeta primers. Libraries were prepared by immunoSEQ multiplex PCR; TCRdb keeps only in-frame clonotypes and omits some of them. This repertoire shows around 110,000 clones, around 80% found once; its top ten account for 22%. The sequenced sample was PBMCs. This clonotype was obtained from a man under 40 in good health and CMV-seropositive. This rearrangement joins TRBV14 to TRBJ1-1, with TRBD1 identical over 8 bases. The CDR3 is CASSQRTGGEAFF. For the CDR3, the DNA is TGTGCCAGCAGCCAACGAACAGGGGGGGAAGCTTTCTTT.